This TCR beta chain is from a study of Graves' ophthalmopathy and Graves' hyperthyroidism. Broader study findings: Ophthalmopathy progression predictions by the model showed 72.22% specificity and approximately 71% sensitivity.

RNA transcripts were the source from which TCR beta CDR3 regions were amplified. The authors performed first-round RT-PCR with HTBI primers and then a second-round multiplex PCR. TCRdb re-derived calls from the multiplex PCR reads in MiXCR, one entry per CDR3 protein. There are over a million distinct CDR3 sequences in the sample; 35% to 45% occur only once, and 8.5% to 14% lies in the top ten. From germline, CDR1 is SNHLY and CDR2 FYNNEI. This CDR3 region has 13 residues. The V end lost 3 bases, the J end lost 5 bases, and 10 bases lay between the germline ends. There are many counts of this clonotype. The antigen is not known.

This clonotype was sampled from an adult man with Graves' hyperthyroidism. The chain has TRBV2 and TRBJ1-1; D is unresolved. The sequenced sample consisted of peripheral blood or thyroid tissue (not recorded which). This chain's CDR3 is CASSDEVGTEAFF. In nucleotides, the CDR3 is TGTGCCAGCAGTGATGAGGTGGGGACTGAAGCTTTCTTT.